These 13 T cell receptor beta chains were sequenced from one sample in a study of blood T cell repertoires in COVID-19. The table came from immunoSEQ multiplex PCR; TCRdb's copy has only in-frame clones and leaves some out. The sample lists 30,000 to 40,000 clones; about 82% were seen once. Sequencing input: peripheral blood. The receptors here all came from a man aged 55 to 70 in a cohort sampled during active COVID-19.

The gene calls are TRBV28 and TRBJ2-5, with D unresolved. The CDR3 is made up of 12 amino acids. Germline V gene lookup returns CDR1 MDHEN and CDR2 SYDVKM. The ends were cut back, 4 bases at V and 7 bases at J, with 10 bases in the middle. The CDR3 here is CASSSVPRTQYF. The DNA of the CDR3 is TGTGCCAGCAGTTCAGTGCCAAGGACCCAGTACTTC. The whole variable domain, remainder taken from reference TRBV28 and TRBJ2-5, is DVKVTQSSRYLVKRTGEKVFLECVQDMDHENMFWYRQDPGLGLRLIYFSYDVKMKEKGDIPEGYSVSREKKERFSLILESASTNQTSMYLCASSSVPRTQYFGPGTRLLVL.

This clone came up once. The V and J genes are TRBV2 and TRBJ1-5; possibly TRBD1 for D (6 bases). Germline V gene lookup returns CDR1 SNHLY and CDR2 FYNNEI. The CDR3 consists of 15 residues. The V gene lost 8 bases and the J gene lost 2 bases, with 16 bases spanning the gap. The CDR3 here is CASGGLRGGNQPQHF. The CDR3 DNA sequence: TGTGCCAGCGGGGGCTTGAGAGGAGGCAATCAGCCCCAGCATTTT.

The V gene is TRBV21-1, the J gene TRBJ2-3; the D call of TRBD2 is as the table states it, not checked on the DNA. TRBV21-1 is a pseudogene locus. The CDR3 runs to 18 residues. This chain's CDR3 is CASSTQTVLAGEVDTQYF. CDR3 DNA sequence: TGTGCCAGCAGCACCCAGACAGTACTAGCGGGAGAGGTCGATACGCAGTATTTT.

This clone was counted once. V is TRBV7-8 and J is TRBJ1-2; no reliable D call. With 0 bases removed from V and 11 bases from J, the gap between germline ends came to 10 bases. The CDR3 runs 12 residues. Germline CDR1 and CDR2: SGHVS and FQNEAQ. The chain's CDR3 is CASSLALAGYTF. The DNA for the CDR3 is TGTGCCAGCAGCTTAGCCCTAGCAGGATACACCTTC.

The J gene is TRBJ1-3, the V gene TRBV19; D gene unclear. This CDR3 is 13 amino acids long. Germline CDR1 is LNHDA and CDR2 is SQIVND (reference sequence). Trimming removed 6 bases from V and 4 bases from J, with 10 bases in between. This chain's CDR3 is CASSLETGNTIYF. The CDR3 DNA is TGTGCCAGTAGCTTAGAGACAGGAAACACCATATATTTT.

The chain combines TRBV20-1 with TRBJ2-5; D is perhaps TRBD1 (5 bases). CDR3 length: 15 amino acids. CDR1 and CDR2 from the germline V gene are DFQATT and SNEGSKA (reference sequence). Trimming stripped 3 bases from V and 5 bases from J, with 19 bases between. The CDR3 DNA sequence: TGCAGTGCTAGTTCCCTACGACAGTTCCAGGAGACCCAGTACTTC. The encoded protein is CSASSLRQFQETQYF.

V is TRBV6-5 and J is TRBJ2-7; the match to TRBD1 covers 9 bases. Germline V gives CDR1 MNHEY, CDR2 SVGAGI. The J segment lost 6 bases and the V segment lost 8 bases, leaving 14 bases of the junction unmatched. The CDR3 has 15 residues. CDR3 coding DNA: TGTGCCAGCCCAAACCGGGACAGGGCGAACTCCGAGCAGTACTTC. Encoded protein: CASPNRDRANSEQYF.

This clone was observed a handful of times. The chain recombines TRBV2 with TRBJ2-5, with 11 bases lining up with TRBD2. CDR3 length: 15 amino acids. J was trimmed by 4 bases and V by 6 bases; bases with no gene match: 7. In germline, CDR1 is SNHLY, CDR2 FYNNEI. CDR3 in amino acids: CASRGELAGGETQYF. The CDR3 DNA reads as TGTGCCAGCAGGGGCGAGCTAGCGGGGGGAGAGACCCAGTACTTC.

This chain links TRBV19 with TRBJ1-5; 9 bases fit TRBD1. Germline lookup yields CDR1 LNHDA and CDR2 SQIVND (reference sequence). V lost 8 bases and J lost 6; bases outside the gene matches: 5. The CDR3 spans 13 residues. The CDR3 nucleotides are TGTGCCAGTGAGGACAGGGGTGGTCAGCCCCAGCATTTT. Amino acids: CASEDRGGQPQHF.

This clone was seen a few times. The chain joins TRBV19 to TRBJ2-2; D is possibly TRBD2 (5 bases). The CDR3 length is 15 residues. Germline loops: CDR1 LNHDA, CDR2 SQIVND (reference sequence). With 2 bases removed from V and 6 bases from J, the gap between germline ends came to 13 bases. CDR3 protein: CASSIKAGPPGELFF. The CDR3 DNA is TGTGCCAGTAGTATAAAGGCGGGCCCTCCCGGGGAGCTGTTTTTT.

This sequence joins TRBV9 and TRBJ2-2, with D possibly being TRBD2 (5 bases). The V end was cut by 0 bases, the J end by 4 bases, with 10 bases between. Germline assignment: CDR1 SGDLS and CDR2 YYNGEE. The CDR3 is 15 residues long. This CDR3 is CASSVGTLGTGELFF. CDR3 coding DNA: TGTGCCAGCAGCGTAGGGACTCTTGGCACCGGGGAGCTGTTTTTT.

The chain links TRBV5-1 to TRBJ2-1; D may be TRBD2 (5 bases). The ends were cut back, 5 bases at V and 0 bases at J, with 12 bases in the middle. The CDR3 totals 15 residues. Per the germline V gene, CDR1 is SGHRS and CDR2 is YFSETQ. This CDR3 is CASSPSGNSYNEQFF. DNA for the CDR3: TGCGCCAGCAGTCCCAGCGGAAACTCCTACAATGAGCAGTTCTTC.

This sequence joins TRBV4-3 and TRBJ2-7; D might be TRBD1 (5 bases). This CDR3 region has 15 residues. V dropped 0 bases and J dropped 2 bases, with 11 bases sitting between them. Germline V gene lookup returns CDR1 LGHNA and CDR2 YSLEER. The CDR3 region has the DNA TGCGCCAGCAGCCAAGAGGTAGTAGGGGCCTACGAGCAGTACTTC. It yields the protein CASSQEVVGAYEQYF.